The rows below give T cell receptor beta chains drawn from one sample of a study of patients and donors after allogeneic stem cell transplantation. TCRdb ran MiXCR on the RT-PCR reads and lists one entry per CDR3 protein. The data show approximately 160,000 distinct CDR3 sequences, with over 25% seen just once and 3.2% held by the top ten. Sequencing input: blood, either unsorted or a sorted T cell fraction (not recorded which). The source is a human donor who was either an allogeneic HSCT recipient or a stem cell or donor lymphocyte infusion donor (not recorded which). It is not recorded whose cells these are; they may come from a transplant donor. The CDR3 runs from the conserved cysteine through the conserved F or W. A D gene is named only where the DNA matches it firmly. The size of a clone is reported for some rows only, either as once, few or many, or as a class for expanded clones.

few	TRBV4-3	.	TRBJ1-1	TGCGCCAGCAGCCAAGATTTTGTGCGGGGCGTTGAAGCTTTCTTT	CASSQDFVRGVEAFF
few	TRBV24-1	.	TRBJ2-2	TGTGCCACCAGTGGGGCCCCGAACACCGGGGAGCTGTTTTTT	CATSGAPNTGELFF
.	TRBV10-3	.	TRBJ1-4	TGTGCCATCAGTGACTCAGATGAAAAACTGTTTTTT	CAISDSDEKLFF
few	TRBV12-3/TRBV12-4	TRBD2	TRBJ2-4	TGTGCCAGCAGTCTAGCGGGAGTGGACATTCAGTACTTC	CASSLAGVDIQYF
.	TRBV4-2	.	TRBJ2-1	TGTGCCAGCAGCCAAGGGGCGGGGTCGGGCAATGAGCAGTTCTTC	CASSQGAGSGNEQFF
few	TRBV5-1	.	TRBJ2-1	TGCGCCAGCAGAATGGGACATGAGCAGTTCTTC	CASRMGHEQFF
.	TRBV5-4	.	TRBJ1-6	TGTGCCAGCAGCTTGTTACAGGATTTCTATAATTCACCCCTCCACTTT	CASSLLQDFYNSPLHF
.	TRBV18	.	TRBJ1-5	TGTGCCAGCTCACCGGGGCAGGGAACCGTTTTGGGTCAGTCCCAGCATTTT	CASSPGQGTVLGQSQHF
.	TRBV5-1	TRBD2	TRBJ2-7	TGCGCCAGCAGCTTGGGACCTACTAGCGGGAGGGCCGGCGAGCAGTACTTC	CASSLGPTSGRAGEQYF
few	TRBV9	TRBD2	TRBJ2-3	TGTGCCAGCAGCGTAGAGGCTAGCGGGAGTGGCACGCAGTATTTT	CASSVEASGSGTQYF
few	TRBV12-3/TRBV12-4	.	TRBJ1-1	TGTGCCAGCAAGGTGATCATGAACACTGAAGCTTTCTTT	CASKVIMNTEAFF
few	TRBV9	.	TRBJ1-2	TGTGCCAGCAGCGTTAACGAGGACTACACCTTC	CASSVNEDYTF
few	TRBV4-3	TRBD2	TRBJ2-1	TGCGCCAGCAGCCAAGTTCTCCTCCTAGCGGGAGGGCTGAATGAGCAGTTCTTC	CASSQVLLLAGGLNEQFF
.	TRBV7-9	.	TRBJ2-4	TGTGCCAGCAGCTCCTACAGGGTGAACATTCAGTACTTC	CASSSYRVNIQYF
many	TRBV20-1	.	TRBJ1-2	TGCAGTGCTCGTCATCCCGGGCTCTCTTTC	CSARHPGLSF
.	TRBV30	.	TRBJ1-5	TGTGCCTGGAGTACGGGATCCAATCAGCCCCAGCATTTT	CAWSTGSNQPQHF
few	TRBV28	TRBD1	TRBJ1-4	TGTGCCAGCACGGGGACAGGGGGCGAGGCACATGAAAAACTGTTTTTT	CASTGTGGEAHEKLFF
.	TRBV15	.	TRBJ2-4	TGTGCCACCGGTGAGGGCGGGCATCTCAAAAACATTCAGTACTTC	CATGEGGHLKNIQYF
few	TRBV5-1	TRBD2	TRBJ2-1	TGCGCCAGCAGCTTGGGTACTAGCGGCTTCTACAATGAGCAGTTCTTC	CASSLGTSGFYNEQFF
.	TRBV20-1	TRBD1	TRBJ1-1	TGCAGTGCTAGAGATATGGGCAGGGGGATGGCACAGGGAGCTTTCTTT	CSARDMGRGMAQGAFF
.	TRBV7-8	TRBD1	TRBJ2-2	TGTGCCAGCAGCCTGGGGACAGAAAACACCGGGGAGCTGTTTTTT	CASSLGTENTGELFF
.	TRBV21-1	.	TRBJ1-1	TGTGCCAGCAGCAAAAGGGCAACAGGGTTATTGGGCACTGAAGCTTTCTTT	CASSKRATGLLGTEAFF
many	TRBV27	.	TRBJ1-5	TGTGCCAGCAGTTTATCCGGGGTCGTCAATCAGCCCCAGCATTTT	CASSLSGVVNQPQHF
.	TRBV4-3	.	TRBJ2-1	TGCGCCAGCAGCCAGAGCTACCTAGTCAATGAGCAGTTCTTC	CASSQSYLVNEQFF
.	TRBV9	.	TRBJ2-1	TGTGCCAGCAGCAACCGCAATGAGCAGTTCTTC	CASSNRNEQFF
.	TRBV6-5	.	TRBJ2-2	TGTGCCAGCAGTTACTCGAGCGGGCTAGGGGAGCTGTTTTTT	CASSYSSGLGELFF
.	TRBV7-9	TRBD2	TRBJ2-1	TGTGCCAGCAGCTTAGTATGGGACTATTACTACAATGAGCAGTTCTTC	CASSLVWDYYYNEQFF
many	TRBV12-3/TRBV12-4	.	TRBJ1-3	TGTGCCAGCAGTTTTCGCCGGACTGGAAACACCATATATTTT	CASSFRRTGNTIYF
once	TRBV6-5	.	TRBJ2-5	TGTGCCAGCAGCCGCGGACGGGAAAGAGAGACCCAGTACTTC	CASSRGRERETQYF
.	TRBV15	.	TRBJ1-2	TGTGCCACCAGCAGATCCCACGGGACTTTTAGCTATGGCTACACCTTC	CATSRSHGTFSYGYTF
few	TRBV6-5	.	TRBJ1-2	TGTGCCAGCAGTTACTCCCGGGACATTGGCAGCTACACCTTC	CASSYSRDIGSYTF
.	TRBV30	.	TRBJ1-1	TGTGCCTGGAGTGTACCGATGGGGGAAACTGAAGCTTTCTTT	CAWSVPMGETEAFF
.	TRBV12-5	.	TRBJ2-1	TGTGCTAGTGGTTTGTCACATGAGCAGTTCTTC	CASGLSHEQFF
once	TRBV2	TRBD1	TRBJ2-4	TGTGCCAGCAGTGTTCGCCGGACAGGGGGTGAAGCCAAAAACATTCAGTACTTC	CASSVRRTGGEAKNIQYF
.	TRBV25-1	TRBD2	TRBJ2-7	TGTGCCAGCAGTGACTATTCGACTAGCGGACCCTACGAGCAGTACTTC	CASSDYSTSGPYEQYF
.	TRBV6-2/TRBV6-3	.	TRBJ1-2	TGTGCCAGCAGTCTAGGGACATCTTTTAACTATGGCTACACCTTC	CASSLGTSFNYGYTF
few	TRBV20-1	TRBD1	TRBJ2-7	TGCAGTGCTAGGGCCGGGACAGGGGGGGACGAGCAGTACTTC	CSARAGTGGDEQYF
.	TRBV4-3	.	TRBJ1-5	TGCGCCAGCAGCCTGACATACAATCAGCCCCAGCATTTT	CASSLTYNQPQHF
many	TRBV7-2	.	TRBJ1-6	TGTGCCAGCAGCTTTTACGCGGGACGGACTAATTCACCCCTCCACTTT	CASSFYAGRTNSPLHF
.	TRBV7-9	TRBD2	TRBJ2-7	TGTGCCAGCACCCTCCTTAGCGGGTCGGTCCCCTACGAGCAGTACTTC	CASTLLSGSVPYEQYF
few	TRBV9	.	TRBJ1-2	TGTGCCAGCAGCCGTATTAGTCCTCCAGTCGGGGACTATGGCTACACCTTC	CASSRISPPVGDYGYTF
.	TRBV5-1	.	TRBJ2-6	TGCGCCAGCAGCACCCAGGGTTCTGGGGCCAACGTCCTGACTTTC	CASSTQGSGANVLTF
.	TRBV30	.	TRBJ1-2	TGTGCCTGGAGTCGATATGGCTATGGCTACACCTTC	CAWSRYGYGYTF
.	TRBV6-2/TRBV6-3	TRBD1	TRBJ1-2	TGTGCCAGCAGGCCGGACAGGTCGTTGGGGGGCTACACCTTC	CASRPDRSLGGYTF
many	TRBV5-1	TRBD1	TRBJ1-1	TGCGCCAGCAGCGCCCACCACAGGGGCAACACTGAAGCTTTCTTT	CASSAHHRGNTEAFF
.	TRBV5-1	.	TRBJ1-1	TGCGCCAGCAGCTTGGAGAGAAGGGACACTGAAGTTTTCTTT	CASSLERRDTEVFF
.	TRBV18	.	TRBJ1-5	TGTGCCAGCTCACGCGGGATTCATCAGCCCCAGCATTTT	CASSRGIHQPQHF
many	TRBV7-9	.	TRBJ1-1	TGTGCCAGCGGCGTTCTGAGGGCTGAAGCTTTCTTT	CASGVLRAEAFF
.	TRBV7-8	.	TRBJ1-4	TGTGCCACCGACCCCCTCGGCAATGAAAAACTGTTTTTT	CATDPLGNEKLFF
few	TRBV10-3	.	TRBJ1-2	TGTGCCATCAGTGCGGCCGACAATGGGCCCACCGGCTACACCTTC	CAISAADNGPTGYTF
.	TRBV20-1	.	TRBJ1-2	TGCAGTGCCAAGTGGGGCTATGGCTACACCTTC	CSAKWGYGYTF
few	TRBV5-1	TRBD1	TRBJ1-2	TGCGCCAGCAGCCCCCCGGGACAGGATCTCGGCTACACCTTC	CASSPPGQDLGYTF
.	TRBV6-5	TRBD2	TRBJ2-7	TGTGCCAGCAGTGCCGGACTAGTTCCCTACTACGAGCAGTACTTC	CASSAGLVPYYEQYF
.	TRBV11-2	TRBD2	TRBJ2-1	TGTGCCAGCAGCTTAAATGGGCGCCTAGCGGGATTTTACAATGAGCAGTTCTTC	CASSLNGRLAGFYNEQFF
few	TRBV7-8	.	TRBJ1-5	TGTGCCAGCAGCCTTCGCCAGGGGAAGGGCAATCAGCCCCAGCATTTT	CASSLRQGKGNQPQHF